Detailed here is one T cell receptor beta chain. Its specificity is not known. This CDR3 has 15 residues. With 0 bases removed from V and 2 bases from J, the gap between germline ends came to 11 bases. Germline CDR1 and CDR2: SGHRS and YFSETQ. Assay: immunoSEQ multiplex PCR; the TCRdb copy retains only in-frame clones and omits some. The sample includes under 70,000 clones, 80% to 90% of them seen just once. The entry originates in a study of OX40 agonist ivuxolimab in advanced cancers. Overall study: Patients received intravenous ivuxolimab every 2 weeks at 0.01 to 10 mg/kg. From about 20 to 80 years was the age range, with a mean of around 56 years, and 70% to 85% were male.

Study-level points and caveats: Expanded peripheral T cells had an undetermined antigen specificity.

The TCR originated in an adult with an advanced solid tumor such as melanoma, head and neck, liver or kidney cancer. The material sequenced was CD4+ or CD8+ T cells sorted from blood, taken in a trial of the OX40 agonist ivuxolimab. The chain links TRBV5-1 to TRBJ1-2; D may be TRBD1 (5 bases). CDR3: CASSLGGGTNYGYTF. CDR3 coding DNA: TGCGCCAGCAGCTTGGGAGGAGGGACCAACTATGGCTACACCTTC.